What follows are 21 T cell receptor beta chains derived from one specimen sequenced in a study of T cell responses to AZD1222 COVID-19 vaccine. Sequenced by immunoSEQ multiplex PCR; TCRdb stores in-frame clones only, minus some. Of about 170,000 clones listed, just over 90% were seen once; the top ten hold roughly 1.6%. This specimen consisted of peripheral blood, obtained on day 0 of AZD1222 vaccination. The receptors here all came from an adult in good health.

The chain links TRBV28 to TRBJ1-1; D call uncertain. Germline CDR1 reads MDHEN; CDR2 reads SYDVKM. V was clipped by 8 bases and J by 1 base, with 5 bases between them. This CDR3 is built from 11 residues. CDR3 region: CASWSNTEAFF. CDR3 in DNA: TGTGCCAGCTGGTCGAACACTGAAGCTTTCTTT.

In its sample, this clone was seen a few times. As DNA, the CDR3 is TGTGCCAGCTCACCTGGGTCCCAAGAGACCCAGTACTTC. It translates to CASSPGSQETQYF. The V and J genes are TRBV18 and TRBJ2-5, with D unresolved. The CDR3 is 13 amino acids. The V gene lost 3 bases and the J gene lost 1 base, with 6 bases spanning the gap. Germline V gene data show CDR1 as KGHSH and CDR2 as LQKENI. Full variable domain (missing parts from reference TRBV18 and TRBJ2-5): NAGVMQNPRHLVRRRGQEARLRCSPMKGHSHVYWYRQLPEEGLKFMVYLQKENIIDESGMPKERFSAEFPKEGPSILRIQQVVRGDSAAYFCASSPGSQETQYFGPGTRLLVL.

This rearrangement joins TRBV3-1 (or the pseudogene TRBV3-2) to TRBJ1-2, with a tentative D call TRBD1 (6 bases). CDR3 size: 13 residues. V was pared by 4 bases and J by 2 bases, with 8 bases between. Germline V gene data show CDR1 as LGHDT and CDR2 as YNNKEL (reference sequence). CDR3 coding DNA: TGTGCCAGCAGCCTCGACAGGAACTATGGCTACACCTTC. Amino acids: CASSLDRNYGYTF.

V is TRBV18 and J is TRBJ2-7, with TRBD2 identical over 7 bases. Trimming at V came to 3 bases and at J to 2 bases, leaving 1 base not matched to a gene. There are 13 residues in the CDR3. CDR1 KGHSH and CDR2 LQKENI come from the germline V gene. CDR3 region: CASSPAGAYEQYF. The CDR3 DNA follows: TGTGCCAGCTCACCGGCGGGGGCCTACGAGCAGTACTTC.

The gene calls are TRBV5-5 and TRBJ1-2; D is perhaps TRBD1 (6 bases). V lost 5 bases and J lost 8, with 25 bases in between. Per germline, CDR1 SGHKS and CDR2 YYEKEE (reference sequence). CDR3 length equals 16 residues. CDR3 sequence reads: CASRRVTGSRIWGYTF. The CDR3 DNA reads as TGTGCCAGCAGACGAGTTACAGGGTCTCGGATCTGGGGCTACACCTTC.

Written as DNA, the CDR3 is TGTGCCAGCAGTTACTCGGTTTCCGATTCACCCCTCCACTTT. Its translation is CASSYSVSDSPLHF. V gene TRBV6-6 combines with J gene TRBJ1-6; D unclear. The germline gives CDR1 MNHNY, CDR2 SVGAGI (reference sequence). V was clipped by 0 bases and J by 8 bases, with 8 bases between them. CDR3 length: 14 residues.

This sequence joins TRBV6-5 and TRBJ2-7; the match to TRBD2 covers 7 bases. The CDR3 spans 14 residues. Germline CDR1 is MNHEY and CDR2 is SVGAGI. J lost 3 bases, V lost 0 bases, and 2 bases had no gene match. The CDR3 reads CASSYSGGSYEQYF. The CDR3 coding sequence is TGTGCCAGCAGTTACTCGGGAGGGAGCTACGAGCAGTACTTC.

J is TRBJ1-2 and V is TRBV7-9, with 7 bases that match TRBD1. Germline V CDR1 and CDR2: SEHNR, FQNEAQ (reference sequence). The CDR3 length is 13 residues. V gave up 5 bases and J gave up 8 bases; unmatched junction bases: 8. The CDR3 loop reads CASSHRGSRGYTF. CDR3 coding DNA: TGTGCCAGCAGCCACAGGGGATCTAGAGGCTACACCTTC.

The chain carries TRBV28 and TRBJ2-2; 13 nucleotides line up with TRBD2. V shed 5 bases, J shed 5 bases, and the junction held 17 bases outside the gene matches. The CDR3 is made up of 20 amino acids. Germline values: CDR1 MDHEN, CDR2 SYDVKM. Here the CDR3 DNA reads TGTGCCAGCAGTCACGTCCTCGGCGTCAGGACTAGCGGGGGTACCGGGGAGCTGTTTTTT. This gives the protein CASSHVLGVRTSGGTGELFF.

This sequence joins TRBV3-1 (or the pseudogene TRBV3-2) and TRBJ1-3; D unresolved. CDR1 is LGHDT and CDR2 is YNNKEL in the germline V gene (reference sequence). V shed 4 bases and J shed 0 bases, with 13 bases lying between them. The CDR3 is 16 amino acids. CDR3 in amino acids: CASSLDGRLSGNTIYF. In nucleotides, the CDR3 is TGTGCCAGCAGCCTAGACGGCAGACTCTCTGGAAACACCATATATTTT.

The chain recombines TRBV7-9 with TRBJ2-2; D call uncertain. Germline V gene sequence: CDR1 SEHNR, CDR2 FQNEAQ (reference sequence). The CDR3 covers 14 residues. V lost 7 bases to trimming and J lost 4 bases, with 13 bases between them. DNA of the CDR3: TGTGCCAGCACCGCAGATAGGAGCACCGGGGAGCTGTTTTTT. It translates to CASTADRSTGELFF.

The rearrangement uses TRBV28 and TRBJ2-4; D may be TRBD2 (5 bases). Germline-derived CDR1 and CDR2 are MDHEN and SYDVKM. The V end lost 1 base, the J end lost 1 base, and 5 bases lay between the germline ends. The CDR3 is 14 amino acids. The CDR3 here is CASSLSGAKNIQYF. The CDR3 DNA sequence: TGTGCCAGCAGTTTATCGGGGGCCAAAAACATTCAGTACTTC.

The V and J genes are TRBV28 and TRBJ1-3; D remains unclear. CDR1 and CDR2 (germline): MDHEN, SYDVKM. This CDR3 contains 14 residues. V was pared by 5 bases and J by 0 bases, with 8 bases between. The CDR3 DNA sequence: TGTGCCAGCAGTGCCTCGGGCTCTGGAAACACCATATATTTT. Its protein is CASSASGSGNTIYF.

The V call is TRBV27, the J call TRBJ1-2; 8 bases are a match to TRBD1. Trimming removed 6 bases from V and 3 bases from J; junction bases left unmatched: 9. Per the germline V gene, CDR1 is MNHEY and CDR2 is SMNVEV (reference sequence). The CDR3 spans 15 residues. This CDR3 reads CASSSGQGLYYGYTF. DNA of the CDR3: TGTGCCAGCAGCTCCGGACAGGGTTTATACTATGGCTACACCTTC.

This chain uses TRBV7-8 with TRBJ1-6; D perhaps matches TRBD1 (5 bases). The V end lost 1 base, the J end lost 6 bases, and 10 bases lay between the germline ends. Germline assignment: CDR1 SGHVS and CDR2 FQNEAQ. This CDR3 region has 15 residues. This CDR3 is CASSLVGGGNSPLHF. In DNA form, the CDR3 reads TGTGCCAGCAGCTTAGTCGGGGGAGGTAATTCACCCCTCCACTTT.

The V call is TRBV7-9, the J call TRBJ2-1; TRBD2 matches at 11 bases. This CDR3 is 15 amino acids long. V gave up 2 bases and J gave up 4 bases; unmatched junction bases: 1. The germline CDR1 and CDR2 sequences are SEHNR and FQNEAQ (reference sequence). CDR3 nucleotides: TGTGCCAGCAGCTTAAGACTAGCGGGGTACAATGAGCAGTTCTTC. Its protein is CASSLRLAGYNEQFF.

V is TRBV7-6 and J is TRBJ2-1; maybe TRBD2 (5 bases). This CDR3 has 15 amino acids. CDR1 is SGHVS, CDR2 FNYEAQ, per germline. V lost 1 base, J lost 5 bases, and 12 bases lay in between. The CDR3 bases are TGTGCCAGCAGCTTAGAGACCACTAGGAACAATGAGCAGTTCTTC. This translates into CASSLETTRNNEQFF.

The V and J genes are TRBV5-1 and TRBJ1-1, with a possible D match to TRBD1 (5 bases). Trimming pared 1 base from V and 5 bases from J, leaving 9 bases between. The length of the CDR3 is 13 residues. In germline, CDR1 is SGHRS, CDR2 YFSETQ. The CDR3 DNA reads TGCGCCAGCAGCTTGACGACAGATACTGAAGCTTTCTTT. Its protein product is CASSLTTDTEAFF.

This rearrangement joins TRBV6-1 to TRBJ1-6; D perhaps matches TRBD1 (5 bases). Deletions cut 3 bases from V and 9 bases from J, with 12 bases between. The length of the CDR3 is 14 residues. Germline V CDR1 and CDR2: MNHNS, SASEGT. The CDR3 reads CASSDLGRGSPLHF. DNA for the CDR3: TGTGCCAGCAGTGACCTGGGGCGCGGTTCACCCCTCCACTTT.

J is TRBJ1-1 and V is TRBV2; D is possibly TRBD1 (5 bases). The CDR3 length is 13 residues. Germline CDR1 SNHLY, CDR2 FYNNEI. V was trimmed by 4 bases and J by 10 bases, leaving 16 bases between them. The CDR3 region is CASSAHPRVGAFF. The CDR3 DNA follows: TGTGCCAGCAGTGCCCACCCCAGGGTGGGAGCTTTCTTT.

V and J are TRBV19 and TRBJ1-3, with 10 bases matching TRBD1. V shed 4 bases, J shed 2 bases, and the junction held 2 bases outside the gene matches. Germline V gene data show CDR1 as LNHDA and CDR2 as SQIVND (reference sequence). The CDR3 runs to 15 residues. CDR3 in DNA: TGTGCCAGTAGTACCGGGACAGGGGCTGGAAACACCATATATTTT. Residues: CASSTGTGAGNTIYF.